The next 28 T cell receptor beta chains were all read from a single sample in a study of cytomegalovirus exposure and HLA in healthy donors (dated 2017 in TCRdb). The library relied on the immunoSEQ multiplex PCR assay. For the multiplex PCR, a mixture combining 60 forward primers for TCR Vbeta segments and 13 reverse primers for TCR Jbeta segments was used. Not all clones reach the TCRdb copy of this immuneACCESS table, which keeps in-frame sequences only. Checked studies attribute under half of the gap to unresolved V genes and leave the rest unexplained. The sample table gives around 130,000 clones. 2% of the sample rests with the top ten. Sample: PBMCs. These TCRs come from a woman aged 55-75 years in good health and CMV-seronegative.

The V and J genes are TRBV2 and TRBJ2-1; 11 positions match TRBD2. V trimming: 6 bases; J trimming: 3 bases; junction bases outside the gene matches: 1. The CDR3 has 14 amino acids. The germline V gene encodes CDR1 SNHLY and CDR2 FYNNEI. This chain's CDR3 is CASRGTSGYNEQFF. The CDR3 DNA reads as TGTGCCAGCAGGGGGACTAGCGGCTACAATGAGCAGTTCTTC.

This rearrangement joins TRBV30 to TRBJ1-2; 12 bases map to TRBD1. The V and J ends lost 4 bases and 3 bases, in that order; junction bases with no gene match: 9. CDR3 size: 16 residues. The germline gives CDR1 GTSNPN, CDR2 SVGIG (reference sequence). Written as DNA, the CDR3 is TGTGCCTGGACCTTCCGGGACAGGGGGCGGCACTATGGCTACACCTTC. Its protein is CAWTFRDRGRHYGYTF.

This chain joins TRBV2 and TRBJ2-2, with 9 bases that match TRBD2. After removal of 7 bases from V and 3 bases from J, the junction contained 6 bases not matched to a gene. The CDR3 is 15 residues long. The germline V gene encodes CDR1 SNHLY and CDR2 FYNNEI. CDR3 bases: TGTGCCAGCAAGGAAACTAGCGGGTACACCGGGGAGCTGTTTTTT. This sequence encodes CASKETSGYTGELFF.

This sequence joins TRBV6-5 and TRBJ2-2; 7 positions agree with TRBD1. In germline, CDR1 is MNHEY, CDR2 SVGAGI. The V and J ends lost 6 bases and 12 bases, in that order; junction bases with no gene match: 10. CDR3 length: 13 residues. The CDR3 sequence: CASRPRQGGKLFF. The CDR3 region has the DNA TGTGCCAGCAGGCCAAGACAGGGTGGGAAGCTGTTTTTT.

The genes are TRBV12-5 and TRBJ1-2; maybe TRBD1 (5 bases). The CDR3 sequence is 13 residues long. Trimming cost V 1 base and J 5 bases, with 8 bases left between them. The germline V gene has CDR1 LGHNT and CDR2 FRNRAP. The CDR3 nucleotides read TGTGCTAGTGGTTTGGGCCAGGGATATGGCTACACCTTC. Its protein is CASGLGQGYGYTF.

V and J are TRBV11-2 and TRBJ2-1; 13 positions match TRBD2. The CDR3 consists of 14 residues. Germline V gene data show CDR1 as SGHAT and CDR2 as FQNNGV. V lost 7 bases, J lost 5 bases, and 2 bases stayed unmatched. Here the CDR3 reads CASTGLAGDNEQFF. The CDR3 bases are TGTGCCAGCACCGGACTAGCGGGAGACAATGAGCAGTTCTTC.

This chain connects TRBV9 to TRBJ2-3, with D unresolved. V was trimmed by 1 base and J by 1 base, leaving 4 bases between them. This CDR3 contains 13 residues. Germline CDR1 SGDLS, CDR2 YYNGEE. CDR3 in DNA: TGTGCCAGCAGCGTACAGGGCACAGATACGCAGTATTTT. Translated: CASSVQGTDTQYF.

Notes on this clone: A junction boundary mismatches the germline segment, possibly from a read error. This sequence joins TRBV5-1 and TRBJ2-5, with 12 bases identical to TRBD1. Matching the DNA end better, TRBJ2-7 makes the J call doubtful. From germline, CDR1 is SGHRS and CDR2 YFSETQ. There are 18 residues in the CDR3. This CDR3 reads CACRRQGPGQGAIYEQYF. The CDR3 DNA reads TGCGCCTGCAGAAGACAGGGACCGGGACAGGGGGCGATCTACGAGCAGTACTTC.

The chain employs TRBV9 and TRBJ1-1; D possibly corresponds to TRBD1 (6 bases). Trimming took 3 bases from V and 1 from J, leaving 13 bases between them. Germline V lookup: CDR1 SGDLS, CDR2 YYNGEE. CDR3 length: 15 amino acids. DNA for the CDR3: TGTGCCAGCAGCGCTCAGGGGAGCACGAACACTGAAGCTTTCTTT. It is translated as CASSAQGSTNTEAFF.

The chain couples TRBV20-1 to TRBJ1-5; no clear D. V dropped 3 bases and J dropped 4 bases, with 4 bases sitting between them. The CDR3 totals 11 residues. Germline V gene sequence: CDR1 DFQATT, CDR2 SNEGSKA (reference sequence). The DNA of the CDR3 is TGCAGTGCTAGCCTGAATCAGCCCCAGCATTTT. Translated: CSASLNQPQHF.

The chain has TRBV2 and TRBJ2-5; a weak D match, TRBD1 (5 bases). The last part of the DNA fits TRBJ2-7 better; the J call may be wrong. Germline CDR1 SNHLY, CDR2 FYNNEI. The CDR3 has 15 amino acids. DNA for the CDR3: TGTGCCAGCAGTGAACAGGGTTGGAGCTCCTACGAGCAGTACTTC. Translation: CASSEQGWSSYEQYF.

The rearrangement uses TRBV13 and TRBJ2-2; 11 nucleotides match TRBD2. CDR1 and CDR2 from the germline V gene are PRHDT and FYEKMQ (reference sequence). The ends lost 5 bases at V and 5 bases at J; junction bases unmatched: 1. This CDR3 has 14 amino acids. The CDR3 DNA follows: TGTGCCAGCAGCAGACTAGCGGGGACCGGGGAGCTGTTTTTT. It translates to CASSRLAGTGELFF.

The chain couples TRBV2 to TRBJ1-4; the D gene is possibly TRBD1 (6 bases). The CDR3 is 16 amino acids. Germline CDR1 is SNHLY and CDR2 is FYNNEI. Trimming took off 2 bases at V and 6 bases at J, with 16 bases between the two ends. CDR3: CASSEMRTEEYEKLFF. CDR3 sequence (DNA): TGTGCCAGCAGTGAAATGCGGACAGAGGAATATGAAAAACTGTTTTTT.

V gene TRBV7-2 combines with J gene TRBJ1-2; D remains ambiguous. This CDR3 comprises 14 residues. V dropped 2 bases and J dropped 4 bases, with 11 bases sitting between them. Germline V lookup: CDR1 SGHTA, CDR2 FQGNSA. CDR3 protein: CASSLLREGYGYTF. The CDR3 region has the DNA TGTGCCAGCAGCTTACTACGGGAGGGCTATGGCTACACCTTC.

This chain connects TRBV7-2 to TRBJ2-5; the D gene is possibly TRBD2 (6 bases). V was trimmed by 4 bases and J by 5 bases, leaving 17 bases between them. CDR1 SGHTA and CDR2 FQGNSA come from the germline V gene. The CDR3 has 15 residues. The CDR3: CASSSTGLTRETQYF. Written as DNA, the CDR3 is TGTGCCAGCAGCTCCACGGGACTCACGAGGGAGACCCAGTACTTC.

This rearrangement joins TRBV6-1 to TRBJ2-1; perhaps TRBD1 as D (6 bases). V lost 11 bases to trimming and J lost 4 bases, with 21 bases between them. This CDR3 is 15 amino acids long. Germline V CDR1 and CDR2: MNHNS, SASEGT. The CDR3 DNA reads TGTGCCGCCACGGCCCGACAGGCCAGGTACAATGAGCAGTTCTTC. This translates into CAATARQARYNEQFF.

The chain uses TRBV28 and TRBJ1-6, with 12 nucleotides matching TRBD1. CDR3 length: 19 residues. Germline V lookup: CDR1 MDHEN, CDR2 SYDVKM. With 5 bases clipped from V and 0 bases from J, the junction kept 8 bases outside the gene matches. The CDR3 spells CASSPRDRGRSSYNSPLHF. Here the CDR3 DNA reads TGTGCCAGCAGTCCCCGGGACAGGGGGCGCAGCTCCTATAATTCACCCCTCCACTTT.

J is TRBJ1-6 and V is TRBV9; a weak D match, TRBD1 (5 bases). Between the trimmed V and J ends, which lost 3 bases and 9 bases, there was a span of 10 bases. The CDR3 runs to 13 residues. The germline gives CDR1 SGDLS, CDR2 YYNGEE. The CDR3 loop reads CASSGSGASPLHF. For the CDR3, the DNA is TGTGCCAGCAGCGGGAGCGGGGCTTCACCCCTCCACTTT.

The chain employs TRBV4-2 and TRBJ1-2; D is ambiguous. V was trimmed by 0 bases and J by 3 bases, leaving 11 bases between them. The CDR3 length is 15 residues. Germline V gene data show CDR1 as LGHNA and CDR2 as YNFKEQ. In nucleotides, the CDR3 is TGTGCCAGCAGCCAAGATTCAGCGACTGACTATGGCTACACCTTC. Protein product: CASSQDSATDYGYTF.

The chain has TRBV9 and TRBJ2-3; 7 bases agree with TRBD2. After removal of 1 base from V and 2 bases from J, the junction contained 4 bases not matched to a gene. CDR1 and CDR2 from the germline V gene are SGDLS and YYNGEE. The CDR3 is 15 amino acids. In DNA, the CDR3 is TGTGCCAGCAGCGTATTAAGCGGGGCCACAGATACGCAGTATTTT. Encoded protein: CASSVLSGATDTQYF.

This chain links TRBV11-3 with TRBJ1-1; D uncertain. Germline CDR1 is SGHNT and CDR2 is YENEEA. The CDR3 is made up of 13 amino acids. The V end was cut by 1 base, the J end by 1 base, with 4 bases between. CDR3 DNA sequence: TGTGCCAGCAGCTTAGGCGGGAACACTGAAGCTTTCTTT. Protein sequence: CASSLGGNTEAFF.

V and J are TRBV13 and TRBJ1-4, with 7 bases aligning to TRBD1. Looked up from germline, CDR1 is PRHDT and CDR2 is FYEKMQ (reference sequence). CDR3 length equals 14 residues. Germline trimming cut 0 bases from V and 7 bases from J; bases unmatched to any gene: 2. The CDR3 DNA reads TGTGCCAGCAGCTTAGGGGGACAGACTGAAAAACTGTTTTTT. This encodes CASSLGGQTEKLFF.

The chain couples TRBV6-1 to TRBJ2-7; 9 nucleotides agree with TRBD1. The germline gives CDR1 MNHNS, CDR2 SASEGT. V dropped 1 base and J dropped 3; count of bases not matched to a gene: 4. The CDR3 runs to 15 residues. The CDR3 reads CASSEEQGANYEQYF. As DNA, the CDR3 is TGTGCCAGCAGTGAAGAACAGGGGGCAAACTACGAGCAGTACTTC.

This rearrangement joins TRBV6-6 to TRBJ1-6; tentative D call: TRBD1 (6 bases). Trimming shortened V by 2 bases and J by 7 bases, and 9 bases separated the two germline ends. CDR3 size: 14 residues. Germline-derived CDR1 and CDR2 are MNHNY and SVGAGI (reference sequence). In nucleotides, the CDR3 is TGTGCCAGCAGTTACACAGGGCAGAATTCACCCCTCCACTTT. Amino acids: CASSYTGQNSPLHF.

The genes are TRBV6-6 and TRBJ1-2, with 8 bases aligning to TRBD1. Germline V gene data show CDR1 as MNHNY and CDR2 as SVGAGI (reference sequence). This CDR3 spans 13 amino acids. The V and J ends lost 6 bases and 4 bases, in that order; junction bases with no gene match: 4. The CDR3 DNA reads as TGTGCCAGCAGGGGACAGGCGCTCTATGGCTACACCTTC. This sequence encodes CASRGQALYGYTF.

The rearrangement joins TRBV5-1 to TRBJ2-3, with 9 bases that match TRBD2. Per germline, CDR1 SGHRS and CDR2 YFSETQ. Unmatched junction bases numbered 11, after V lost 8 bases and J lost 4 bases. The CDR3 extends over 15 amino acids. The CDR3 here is CASGTAGGRADTQYF. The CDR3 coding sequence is TGCGCCAGTGGGACCGCGGGAGGGCGGGCAGATACGCAGTATTTT.

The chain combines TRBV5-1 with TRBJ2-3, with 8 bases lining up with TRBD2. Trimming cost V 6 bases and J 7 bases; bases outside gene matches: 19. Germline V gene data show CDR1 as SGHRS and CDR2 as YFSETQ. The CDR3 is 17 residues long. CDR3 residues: CASNFRGGLTITNTQYF. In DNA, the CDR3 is TGCGCCAGCAACTTCCGCGGGGGGCTAACGATCACCAATACGCAGTATTTT.

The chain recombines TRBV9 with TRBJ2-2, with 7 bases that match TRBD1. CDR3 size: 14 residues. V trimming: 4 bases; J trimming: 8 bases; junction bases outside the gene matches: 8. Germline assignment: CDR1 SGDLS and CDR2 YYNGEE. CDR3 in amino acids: CASSPWDRRGELFF. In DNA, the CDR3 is TGTGCCAGCAGCCCTTGGGACAGACGAGGGGAGCTGTTTTTT.